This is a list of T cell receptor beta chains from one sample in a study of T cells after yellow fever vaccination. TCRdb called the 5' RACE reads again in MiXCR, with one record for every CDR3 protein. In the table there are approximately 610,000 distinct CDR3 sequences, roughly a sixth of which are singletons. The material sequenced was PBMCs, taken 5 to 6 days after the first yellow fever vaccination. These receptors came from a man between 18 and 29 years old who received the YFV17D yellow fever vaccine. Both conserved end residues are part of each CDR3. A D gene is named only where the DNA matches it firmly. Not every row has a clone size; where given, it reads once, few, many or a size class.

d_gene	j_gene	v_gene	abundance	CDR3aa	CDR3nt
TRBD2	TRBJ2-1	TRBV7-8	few	CASSFLGLAGRDEQFF	TGTGCCAGCAGCTTCCTGGGACTAGCGGGTCGGGATGAGCAGTTCTTC
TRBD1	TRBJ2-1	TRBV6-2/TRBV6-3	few	CASSYTMGQGAYNEQFF	TGTGCCAGCAGTTATACCATGGGACAGGGGGCGTACAATGAGCAGTTCTTC
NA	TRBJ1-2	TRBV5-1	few	CASSFSQNQNYGYTF	TGCGCCAGCAGCTTTTCACAGAACCAAAACTATGGCTACACCTTC
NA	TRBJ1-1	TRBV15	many	CATSRDVEGAFF	TGTGCCACCAGCAGAGATGTCGAGGGAGCTTTCTTT
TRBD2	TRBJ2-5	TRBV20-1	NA	CSARGPSGGQETQYF	TGCAGTGCTAGAGGACCTAGCGGGGGACAAGAGACCCAGTACTTC
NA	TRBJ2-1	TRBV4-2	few	CASTQSGGPYNEQFF	TGTGCCAGCACCCAATCCGGCGGGCCCTACAATGAGCAGTTCTTC
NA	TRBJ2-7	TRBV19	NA	CASSLTAGSSYEQYF	TGTGCCAGTAGTTTAACCGCTGGGTCGAGCTACGAGCAGTACTTC
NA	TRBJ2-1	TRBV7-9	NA	CASSQRDKSSYNEQFF	TGTGCCAGCAGCCAGAGGGACAAGAGCTCCTACAATGAGCAGTTCTTC
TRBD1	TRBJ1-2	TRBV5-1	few	CASRTGDEGYTF	TGCGCCAGCCGAACAGGGGATGAAGGCTACACCTTC
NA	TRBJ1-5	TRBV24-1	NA	CATSDPTAGNNQPQHF	TGTGCCACCAGTGATCCCACCGCGGGAAACAATCAGCCCCAGCATTTT
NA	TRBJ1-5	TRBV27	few	CASSSRQGLGQPQHF	TGTGCCAGCAGTTCTAGGCAGGGGTTGGGTCAGCCCCAGCATTTT
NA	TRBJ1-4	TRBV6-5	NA	CASRSSMAGDEKLFF	TGTGCCAGCAGGTCCTCGATGGCGGGCGATGAAAAACTGTTTTTT
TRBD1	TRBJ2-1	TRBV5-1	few	CASSLAGMRGQGAYNEQFF	TGCGCCAGCAGCTTGGCCGGTATGCGCGGCCAGGGGGCATACAATGAGCAGTTCTTC
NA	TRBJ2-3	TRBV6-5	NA	CASSYSTGGRDTQYF	TGTGCCAGCAGTTACTCGACAGGAGGCCGCGATACGCAGTATTTT
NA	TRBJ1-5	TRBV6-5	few	CASSYSSNSNQPQHF	TGTGCCAGCAGTTACTCGTCAAATAGCAATCAGCCCCAGCATTTT
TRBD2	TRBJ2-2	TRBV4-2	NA	CASRAGGQNTGELFF	TGTGCCAGCAGAGCGGGGGGCCAGAACACCGGGGAGCTGTTTTTT
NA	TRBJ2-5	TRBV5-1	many	CASSLGTGKETQYF	TGCGCCAGCAGCTTGGGTACGGGAAAAGAGACCCAGTACTTC
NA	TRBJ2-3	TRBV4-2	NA	CASSQGEQGYTQYF	TGTGCCAGCAGCCAAGGGGAACAGGGTTATACGCAGTATTTT
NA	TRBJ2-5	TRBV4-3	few	CASSQDSGGQETQYF	TGCGCCAGCAGCCAAGACTCAGGTGGCCAAGAGACCCAGTACTTC
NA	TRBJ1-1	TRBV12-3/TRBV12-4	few	CASSGRANTEAFF	TGTGCCAGCAGCGGGAGAGCGAACACTGAAGCTTTCTTT
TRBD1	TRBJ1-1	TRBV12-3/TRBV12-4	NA	CASSPGDRLAFF	TGTGCCAGCAGTCCGGGGGACAGACTGGCTTTCTTT
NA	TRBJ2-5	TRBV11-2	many	CASRGYQETQYF	TGTGCCAGCCGGGGGTACCAAGAGACCCAGTACTTC
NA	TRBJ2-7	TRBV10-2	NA	CASSEKGQGLYEQYF	TGCGCCAGCAGTGAGAAAGGGCAGGGGCTCTACGAGCAGTACTTC
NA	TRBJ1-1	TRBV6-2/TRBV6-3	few	CASSPSWGGGEAFF	TGTGCCAGCAGTCCCTCATGGGGGGGCGGGGAAGCTTTCTTT
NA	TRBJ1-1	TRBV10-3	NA	CAISDSGVIATEAFF	TGTGCCATCAGTGACTCAGGGGTGATAGCGACTGAAGCTTTCTTT
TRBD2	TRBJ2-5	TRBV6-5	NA	CASSYSTSGTPAETQYF	TGTGCCAGCAGTTACTCCACTAGCGGAACTCCCGCGGAGACCCAGTACTTC
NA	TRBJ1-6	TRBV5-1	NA	CASSYSPSQGGSPLHF	TGCGCCAGCAGCTACTCCCCGAGCCAGGGTGGTTCACCCCTCCACTTT
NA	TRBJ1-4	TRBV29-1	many	CSVKPAPTNEKLFF	TGCAGCGTTAAACCGGCCCCAACTAATGAAAAACTGTTTTTT
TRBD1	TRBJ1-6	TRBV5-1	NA	CASSLAGQGLSPLHF	TGCGCCAGCAGCTTGGCGGGACAGGGACTCTCACCCCTCCACTTT
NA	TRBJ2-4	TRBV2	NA	CASSATTDIQYF	TGTGCCAGCAGTGCTACGACCGATATTCAGTACTTC
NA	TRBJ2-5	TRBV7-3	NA	CASSSTAAGGETQYF	TGTGCCAGCAGCTCGACCGCCGCCGGGGGAGAGACCCAGTACTTC
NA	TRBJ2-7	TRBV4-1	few	CASSQGSGSYEQYF	TGCGCCAGCAGCCAAGGGAGCGGCTCCTACGAGCAGTACTTC
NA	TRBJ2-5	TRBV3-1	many	CASSQDPSSQETQYF	TGTGCCAGCAGCCAAGATCCGTCATCCCAAGAGACCCAGTACTTC
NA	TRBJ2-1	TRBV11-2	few	CASSLVLGLWNNEQFF	TGTGCCAGCAGCTTAGTCCTCGGCTTGTGGAACAATGAGCAGTTCTTC
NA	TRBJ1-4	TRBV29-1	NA	CSVDAESNEKLFF	TGCAGCGTCGACGCAGAGTCTAATGAAAAACTGTTTTTT
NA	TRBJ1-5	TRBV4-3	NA	CASSQDATNSNQPQHF	TGCGCCAGCAGCCAAGATGCCACTAATAGCAATCAGCCCCAGCATTTT
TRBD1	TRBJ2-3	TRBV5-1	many	CASSTGQGIDTQYF	TGCGCCAGCAGCACCGGACAGGGGATAGATACGCAGTATTTT
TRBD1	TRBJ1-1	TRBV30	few	CAWEDRARSEAFF	TGTGCCTGGGAGGACAGGGCAAGATCTGAAGCTTTCTTT
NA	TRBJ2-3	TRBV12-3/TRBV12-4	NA	CASSLWSSTDTQYF	TGTGCCAGCAGTTTGTGGAGTTCCACAGATACGCAGTATTTT
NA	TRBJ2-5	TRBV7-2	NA	CASSSNRGRETQYF	TGTGCCAGCAGCTCGAACAGAGGTCGGGAGACCCAGTACTTC
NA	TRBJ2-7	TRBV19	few	CASRDVSSGYEQYF	TGTGCCAGTAGGGATGTCTCCTCTGGGTACGAGCAGTACTTC
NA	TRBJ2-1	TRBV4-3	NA	CASSQTTGGGNVEFF	TGCGCCAGCAGCCAGACTACCGGGGGCGGTAACGTCGAATTCTTC
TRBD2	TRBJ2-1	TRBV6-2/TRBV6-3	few	CASSYSGETYNEQFF	TGTGCCAGCAGTTACAGCGGGGAGACATACAATGAGCAGTTCTTC
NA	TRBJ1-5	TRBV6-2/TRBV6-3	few	CASSYFRGLNQPQHF	TGTGCCAGCAGTTACTTCAGGGGACTCAATCAGCCCCAGCATTTT
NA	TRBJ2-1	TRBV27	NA	CASSLIPSYNEQFF	TGTGCCAGCAGCCTCATACCTTCCTACAATGAGCAGTTCTTC
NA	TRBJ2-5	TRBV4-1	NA	CASSQDPWLEETQYF	TGCGCCAGCAGCCAAGATCCCTGGCTAGAAGAGACCCAGTACTTC
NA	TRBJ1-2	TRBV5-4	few	CASSRSGPLDGYTF	TGTGCCAGCAGCCGCTCGGGCCCCCTTGATGGCTACACCTTC
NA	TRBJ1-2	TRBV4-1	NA	CASSQEWEANYGYTF	TGCGCCAGCAGCCAAGAGTGGGAGGCTAACTATGGCTACACCTTC
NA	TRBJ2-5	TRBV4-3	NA	CASSQVGPADPYETQYF	TGCGCCAGCAGCCAAGTCGGTCCCGCAGACCCTTATGAGACCCAGTACTTC
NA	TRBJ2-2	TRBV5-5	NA	CAISPGPFCGELFF	TGTGCCATCAGTCCCGGACCATTCTGCGGGGAGCTGTTTTTT
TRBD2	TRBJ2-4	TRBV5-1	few	CASSSVAGERIAKNIQYF	TGCGCCAGCAGTTCAGTAGCGGGGGAGAGAATAGCCAAAAACATTCAGTACTTC
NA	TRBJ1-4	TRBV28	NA	CASSYGQGSNEKLFF	TGTGCCAGCAGTTATGGGCAGGGGTCTAATGAAAAACTGTTTTTT
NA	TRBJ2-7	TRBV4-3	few	CASSYKRGAEEQYF	TGCGCCAGCAGCTATAAACGGGGGGCAGAAGAGCAGTACTTC
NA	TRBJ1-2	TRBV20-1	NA	CSDDWGGTIPSEGYTF	TGCAGTGATGATTGGGGGGGGACGATCCCTTCGGAAGGCTACACCTTC
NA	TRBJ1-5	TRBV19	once	CATQQGGSQPQHF	TGTGCCACCCAACAGGGCGGGAGTCAGCCCCAGCATTTT
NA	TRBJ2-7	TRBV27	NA	CASSLGITAYEQYF	TGTGCCAGCAGTTTAGGTATTACGGCCTACGAGCAGTACTTC
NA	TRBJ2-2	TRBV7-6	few	CASSPGGATVNTGELFF	TGTGCCAGCAGCCCAGGGGGGGCGACGGTGAACACCGGGGAGCTGTTTTTT
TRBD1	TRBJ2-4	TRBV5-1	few	CASSSQTGGKNIQYF	TGCGCCAGCAGCTCCCAGACAGGGGGGAAAAACATTCAGTACTTC
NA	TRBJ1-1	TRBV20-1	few	CSANRERHTEAFF	TGCAGTGCTAACAGGGAAAGGCACACTGAAGCTTTCTTT